A selection of T cell receptor beta chains follows, all from one sample in a study of Ad26.COV2.S vaccination and SARS-CoV-2 variants. Sequencing was performed with immunoSEQ multiplex PCR; in TCRdb, only in-frame clones are kept and a portion is missing. The data hold just under 250,000 clones, with 85% to 90% observed a single time. This specimen was peripheral blood, taken in a trial of Ad26.COV2.S vaccine versus placebo. Source of these receptors: a person between 18 and 59 years old who received the Ad26.COV2.S COVID-19 vaccine or a placebo. Both conserved end residues are part of each CDR3. Each record gives: V gene, D gene, J gene, clone size, CDR3 DNA, CDR3 protein. The D gene is left open where the match is weak. Size is stated for part of the rows, as once, few or many counts, or as a class when the clone is expanded.

V: TRBV2; D: TRBD2; J: TRBJ2-3; size: NA; DNA: TGTGCCAGCAGGGGAGGGGTGGCAGATACGCAGTATTTT; CDR3: CASRGGVADTQYF
V: TRBV30; D: TRBD2; J: TRBJ2-1; size: NA; DNA: TGTGCCGGGGAAATGCGGACTAGCGGGAGGAGTGAGCAGTTCTTC; CDR3: CAGEMRTSGRSEQFF
V: TRBV18; D: NA; J: TRBJ1-2; size: NA; DNA: TGTGCCAGCTCACCTCGAGCTTCGGAGGGCTACACCTTC; CDR3: CASSPRASEGYTF
V: TRBV4-1; D: TRBD1; J: TRBJ2-4; size: NA; DNA: TGCGCCAGCAGCCAACCCGGGACAGGGTCCAAAAACATTCAGTACTTC; CDR3: CASSQPGTGSKNIQYF
V: TRBV18; D: TRBD2; J: TRBJ2-2; size: NA; DNA: TGTGCCAGCTCACTCAAACTAGCGGGAGTTACCGGGGAGCTGTTTTTT; CDR3: CASSLKLAGVTGELFF
V: TRBV7-8; D: TRBD1; J: TRBJ2-1; size: NA; DNA: TGTGCCAGCAGCCCCCTACAGGGGAATGAGCAGTTCTTC; CDR3: CASSPLQGNEQFF
V: TRBV7-3; D: NA; J: TRBJ2-3; size: many; DNA: TGTGCCAGCAGCTTAACTAGCCGATCAGATACGCAGTATTTT; CDR3: CASSLTSRSDTQYF
V: TRBV4-1; D: NA; J: TRBJ1-2; size: few; DNA: TGCGCCAGCAGCCCGGGTCCCTATGGCTACACCTTC; CDR3: CASSPGPYGYTF
V: TRBV10-3; D: TRBD1; J: TRBJ2-4; size: NA; DNA: TGTGCCATCAGCCTCGCTAGGACAGGGGACGTTGACATTCAGTACTTC; CDR3: CAISLARTGDVDIQYF
V: TRBV7-2; D: TRBD1; J: TRBJ2-7; size: NA; DNA: TGTGCCAGCAGCTCCCAGACAGGGATTGAGCGCGAGCAGTACTTC; CDR3: CASSSQTGIEREQYF
V: TRBV6-6; D: NA; J: TRBJ2-5; size: NA; DNA: TGTGCCAGCAGTTACTCGATGGGGACCCAGTACTTC; CDR3: CASSYSMGTQYF
V: TRBV30; D: NA; J: TRBJ1-5; size: NA; DNA: TGTGCCTGGAGCTTTGGAGGACTCGGCCAGCCCCAGCATTTT; CDR3: CAWSFGGLGQPQHF
V: TRBV14; D: NA; J: TRBJ2-1; size: NA; DNA: TGTGCCAGCAGTTCAGACAGGTTTTCCTACAATGAGCAGTTCTTC; CDR3: CASSSDRFSYNEQFF
V: TRBV7-8; D: TRBD2; J: TRBJ2-7; size: once; DNA: TGTGCCAACAACCCTCTTGGGGCGGGAGGGAACGAGCAGTACTTC; CDR3: CANNPLGAGGNEQYF
V: TRBV24-1; D: TRBD1; J: TRBJ2-7; size: NA; DNA: TGTGCCACCAGTGATTTGCAAGTACAGGGGGCTTCTTCCTACGAGCAGTACTTC; CDR3: CATSDLQVQGASSYEQYF
V: TRBV20-1; D: TRBD2; J: TRBJ2-5; size: once; DNA: TGCAGTGCTAGTCTCCAGGCTAGAGCGGGAGTAAGGACCCAGTACTTC; CDR3: CSASLQARAGVRTQYF
V: TRBV13; D: TRBD2; J: TRBJ2-1; size: NA; DNA: TGTGCCAGCAGCTTAGGGTCTAGCGGGGGCTTCTCCTACAATGAGCAGTTCTTC; CDR3: CASSLGSSGGFSYNEQFF
V: TRBV30; D: NA; J: TRBJ1-1; size: NA; DNA: TGTGCCTGGAAGTGGCAGATGAACACTGAAGCTTTCTTT; CDR3: CAWKWQMNTEAFF
V: TRBV4-1; D: NA; J: TRBJ2-1; size: NA; DNA: TGCGCCAGCAGCCAAGAGCTTCTGGGGAATGAGCAGTTCTTC; CDR3: CASSQELLGNEQFF
V: TRBV4-2; D: TRBD1; J: TRBJ2-7; size: few; DNA: TGTGCCAGCAGCCAAGATCGGACGGGACAGCAGACTTACGAGCAGTACTTC; CDR3: CASSQDRTGQQTYEQYF
V: TRBV25-1; D: TRBD2; J: TRBJ2-2; size: NA; DNA: TGTGCCACCGGACTAGCGGGAGTCACCGGGGAGCTGTTTTTT; CDR3: CATGLAGVTGELFF
V: TRBV6-5; D: NA; J: TRBJ2-2; size: NA; DNA: TGTGCCAGCAGTTACATACAGGGAGGTTGGACCGGGGAGCTGTTTTTT; CDR3: CASSYIQGGWTGELFF
V: TRBV27; D: TRBD1; J: TRBJ2-1; size: NA; DNA: TGTGCCAGCAGTCAGAACCGGGACAGGGGCTCCTACAATGAGCAGTTCTTC; CDR3: CASSQNRDRGSYNEQFF
V: TRBV2; D: NA; J: TRBJ2-4; size: NA; DNA: TGTGCCAGCAGCCCCCCCGGGGCCAAAAACATTCAGTACTTC; CDR3: CASSPPGAKNIQYF
V: TRBV19; D: NA; J: TRBJ1-5; size: NA; DNA: TGTGCCAGTAGTATTTGGTCCAGCAATCAGCCCCAGCATTTT; CDR3: CASSIWSSNQPQHF
V: TRBV7-6; D: NA; J: TRBJ2-7; size: NA; DNA: TGTGCCAGCAGCTTAGTCAGGGCTCACACCTACGAGCAGTACTTC; CDR3: CASSLVRAHTYEQYF
V: TRBV27; D: NA; J: TRBJ2-7; size: NA; DNA: TGTGCCAGCAGTTTAATCCGGGGGACGGACGAGCAGTACTTC; CDR3: CASSLIRGTDEQYF
V: TRBV4-1; D: NA; J: TRBJ1-1; size: NA; DNA: TGCGCCAGCAGCCAAGGAAGGAGGGAACGTGCTTTCTTT; CDR3: CASSQGRRERAFF
V: TRBV4-3; D: NA; J: TRBJ2-1; size: NA; DNA: TGCGCCAGCAGCCTGGACAACAATGAGCAGTTCTTC; CDR3: CASSLDNNEQFF
V: TRBV2; D: TRBD2; J: TRBJ2-1; size: NA; DNA: TGTGCCAGCGGAGGGACTAGCGGGGAAATCTACAATGAGCAGTTCTTC; CDR3: CASGGTSGEIYNEQFF
V: TRBV7-9; D: TRBD2; J: TRBJ2-5; size: NA; DNA: TGTGCCAGCAGCCCAGTAGGGCTAGCGGGGGCCCGACAAGAGACCCAGTACTTC; CDR3: CASSPVGLAGARQETQYF
V: TRBV24-1; D: NA; J: TRBJ2-3; size: NA; DNA: TGTGCCACCAGTGATTTGGAACAGGTGGATACGCAGTATTTT; CDR3: CATSDLEQVDTQYF
V: TRBV28; D: NA; J: TRBJ2-3; size: NA; DNA: TGTGCCAGCAGTTTAATAGGGGAACGCACAGATACGCAGTATTTT; CDR3: CASSLIGERTDTQYF
V: TRBV5-1; D: NA; J: TRBJ1-4; size: once; DNA: TGCGCCAGCAGCTTGGGTTTTAGATCCACGAGTGGGCGAACAACTAATGAAAAACTGTTTTTT; CDR3: CASSLGFRSTSGRTTNEKLFF
V: TRBV7-3; D: NA; J: TRBJ1-1; size: NA; DNA: TGTGCCAGCAGCTACTCTCCCGGGGAGAACACTGAAGCTTTCTTT; CDR3: CASSYSPGENTEAFF
V: TRBV19; D: NA; J: TRBJ1-2; size: NA; DNA: TGTGCCAGTAGTACTAACTATGGCTACACCTTC; CDR3: CASSTNYGYTF
V: TRBV7-2; D: NA; J: TRBJ1-2; size: once; DNA: TGTGCCAGCAGCCTACGGGTCGGATATGGCTACACCTTC; CDR3: CASSLRVGYGYTF
V: TRBV11-2; D: TRBD1; J: TRBJ2-5; size: NA; DNA: TGTGCCAGCAGCTCGGGACAGGGGGTAGGAGAGACCCAGTACTTC; CDR3: CASSSGQGVGETQYF
V: TRBV7-8; D: TRBD2; J: TRBJ2-1; size: NA; DNA: TGTGCCAGCAGTTACCGGGGGGGCTCCTACAATGAGCAGTTCTTC; CDR3: CASSYRGGSYNEQFF
V: TRBV11-2; D: NA; J: TRBJ1-4; size: once; DNA: TGTGCCAGCAGCTTAGTCAGGGATAATGAAAAACTGTTTTTT; CDR3: CASSLVRDNEKLFF
V: TRBV6-5; D: NA; J: TRBJ2-3; size: NA; DNA: TGTGCCAGCAGTTACCGGGGCGACTCCACAGATACGCAGTATTTT; CDR3: CASSYRGDSTDTQYF
V: TRBV4-2; D: NA; J: TRBJ2-5; size: once; DNA: TGTGCCAGCAGCCAAGACGGTGTCCGGGGAGAGACCCAGTACTTC; CDR3: CASSQDGVRGETQYF
V: TRBV6-1; D: NA; J: TRBJ2-2; size: NA; DNA: TGTGCCAGCAGTGAGTTTCCCGGGGAGCTGTTTTTT; CDR3: CASSEFPGELFF
V: TRBV6-2/TRBV6-3; D: TRBD2; J: TRBJ2-7; size: NA; DNA: TGTGCCAGCAGTTTAGCGGGAGAGGGCCACGAGCAGTACTTC; CDR3: CASSLAGEGHEQYF
V: TRBV14; D: TRBD1; J: TRBJ2-7; size: NA; DNA: TGTGCCAGCAGCCACCGACAGGGTTTGCGGATCTACGAGCAGTACTTC; CDR3: CASSHRQGLRIYEQYF
V: TRBV6-2/TRBV6-3; D: TRBD2; J: TRBJ2-7; size: NA; DNA: TGTGCCAGCAGCCTGACTAGCGGGAGCTACGAGCAGTACTTC; CDR3: CASSLTSGSYEQYF